These 9 T cell receptor beta chains originate from one sample sequenced in a study of HIV-infected children after antiretroviral therapy interruption. Documented treatment: PENTA 11 planned treatment interruption arm or continuous ART arm. The TCR library was built from RNA with a 3' RACE protocol and unique molecular identifiers. From the 3' RACE reads, TCRdb called clonotypes with MiXCR, one entry per CDR3 protein. Of some 7,300 distinct CDR3 sequences listed, around a sixth are singletons. The sample here was CD45RO+ CD8+ T cells from PBMCs, pooled from several time points, taken from a donor given antiretroviral therapy, either interrupted or continuous. Subset indicated: memory CD8+ CD45RO+ CD45RA- T cells. The receptor set was obtained from a pool of human donors with HIV.

This clonotype rates as medium-sized. The chain combines TRBV7-3 with TRBJ2-7; 8 bases line up with TRBD1. The CDR3 loop spans 17 amino acids. With 1 base clipped from V and 5 bases from J, the junction kept 13 bases outside the gene matches. Germline CDR1 reads SGHTA; CDR2 reads FQGTGA. DNA for the CDR3: TGTGCCAGCAGCTTAAACTCAATTGGGCAGGGGGCTGACGAGCAGTACTTC. Its protein product is CASSLNSIGQGADEQYF.

Judged by abundance, this clonotype is medium-sized. This chain joins TRBV4-2 and TRBJ2-1; 7 bases line up with TRBD1. V trimming: 0 bases; J trimming: 9 bases; junction bases outside the gene matches: 5. CDR3 length: 14 amino acids. Germline V lookup: CDR1 LGHNA, CDR2 YNFKEQ. CDR3 nucleotide sequence: TGTGCCAGCAGCCAAGAAGGACAGGTTTCTGAGCAGTTCTTC. It encodes CASSQEGQVSEQFF.

This clonotype was recorded at least ten times. The CDR3: CASSQIMSEEGTEAFF. DNA of the CDR3: TGTGCCAGCAGCCAAATAATGAGTGAGGAAGGGACTGAAGCTTTCTTT. The chain has TRBV14 and TRBJ1-1; D call uncertain. Trimming removed 2 bases from V and 5 bases from J, with 18 bases in between. Germline V CDR1 and CDR2: SGHDN, FVKESK. The CDR3 is 16 residues long.

By proportion, this clonotype is medium-sized (0.01 to 0.1%). The V call is TRBV19, the J call TRBJ1-5; no definite D call. Germline V lookup: CDR1 LNHDA, CDR2 SQIVND (reference sequence). The CDR3 contains 13 residues. V lost 7 bases and J 0 bases, leaving 7 bases between the germline ends. The CDR3 loop is CASNQDSNQPQHF. The DNA of the CDR3 is TGTGCCAGTAACCAGGATAGCAATCAGCCCCAGCATTTT.

The chain employs TRBV6-5 and TRBJ2-2, with D possibly being TRBD2 (5 bases). The V gene's germline CDR1 is MNHEY and CDR2 SVGAGI. This CDR3 has 15 residues. V shed 4 bases and J shed 1 base, with 10 bases lying between them. In nucleotides, the CDR3 is TGTGCCAGCAGTTTCGCTGGGAGGAACACCGGGGAGCTGTTTTTT. Translating gives CASSFAGRNTGELFF.

The chain has TRBV2 and TRBJ2-7, with D possibly TRBD2 on 6 matching bases. Germline V lookup: CDR1 SNHLY, CDR2 FYNNEI. The CDR3 has 16 amino acids. V was trimmed by 4 bases and J by 2 bases, leaving 18 bases between them. CDR3 residues: CASSVIGGTVAYEQYF. CDR3 DNA sequence: TGTGCCAGCAGTGTGATTGGAGGGACGGTGGCCTACGAGCAGTACTTC.

This clonotype is categorized as medium-sized. The chain joins TRBV30 to TRBJ1-6; a possible D gene is TRBD1 (5 bases). Trimming pared 3 bases from V and 3 bases from J, leaving 15 bases between. The CDR3 extends over 16 amino acids. Germline V gene sequence: CDR1 GTSNPN, CDR2 SVGIG (reference sequence). The CDR3 protein is CAWSAWIRGYNSPLHF. CDR3 DNA sequence: TGTGCCTGGAGCGCTTGGATTAGGGGCTATAATTCACCCCTCCACTTT. The variable domain in full, with the rest retrieved from reference TRBV30 and TRBJ1-6, is SQTIHQWPATLVQPVGSPLSLECTVEGTSNPNLYWYRQAAGRGLQLLFYSVGIGQISSEVPQNLSASRPQDRQFILSSKKLLLSDSGFYLCAWSAWIRGYNSPLHFGNGTRLTVT.

This clonotype was observed at least ten times. The CDR3 DNA sequence: TGTGCCAGCACCCCAAGAGGTCAGGGCTACACCTTC. Its translation: CASTPRGQGYTF. The V and J genes are TRBV12-3 or TRBV12-4 and TRBJ1-2, with D hard to call. The ends were cut back, 7 bases at V and 8 bases at J, with 14 bases in the middle. CDR3 length: 12 amino acids.

This clonotype was recorded at least ten times. V is TRBV19 and J is TRBJ1-1; 9 bases agree with TRBD1. Germline CDR1 reads LNHDA; CDR2 reads SQIVND (reference sequence). The CDR3 is 16 residues long. V lost 8 bases to trimming and J lost 1 base; unmatched junction nucleotides: 11. Here the CDR3 DNA reads TGTGCCAGTGGGGGGGACAGGGAAATCAAGAACACTGAAGCTTTCTTT. Its protein is CASGGDREIKNTEAFF.